The clone carrying this T cell receptor (beta chain) was detected only a few times. Its cognate antigen is unknown. Per germline, CDR1 LNHDA and CDR2 SQIVND (reference sequence). The CDR3 totals 15 residues. The J segment lost 5 bases and the V segment lost 9 bases, leaving 16 bases of the junction unmatched. TCRdb analysed the 5' RACE reads with MiXCR anew, one entry per CDR3 protein. In the table there are just under 600,000 distinct CDR3 sequences, about 13% of which are singletons. The data derive from a study of T cells after yellow fever vaccination. Across the whole study: Each low-cell-number fraction was prepared by means of SMART-Seq v4 Ultra Low Input. Study-wide findings and caveats: Once the booster was given, most primary-vaccination clones reappeared, at roughly 96% for CD4 and around 90% for CD8.

This receptor was obtained from a man aged 30 to 45 who received the YFV17D yellow fever vaccine. Sequencing used PBMCs, obtained on the day of the yellow fever booster vaccination. V gene TRBV19 combines with J gene TRBJ2-7; 7 bases are shared with TRBD2. DNA of the CDR3: TGTGCCAGCAGGAAAGAAAGCGGGATTGGGGACGAGCAGTACTTC. It specifies CASRKESGIGDEQYF.